The 28 T cell receptor beta chains in this list originate from one sample, sequenced in a study of T cells after yellow fever vaccination. TCRdb fed the 5' RACE reads into MiXCR, producing one record per CDR3 protein. The data hold about 210,000 distinct CDR3 sequences, with around 3.1% observed a single time. Sequences were derived from CD4+ T cells sorted from PBMCs, sampled 10 days after the yellow fever booster vaccination. The receptors come from a man younger than 35 who received the YFV17D yellow fever vaccine.

This clonotype was seen at least ten times. The chain uses TRBV3-1 and TRBJ1-2; TRBD1 agrees at 8 bases. The CDR3 sequence is 13 residues long. Losses at the gene ends were 2 bases for V and 6 bases for J; bases not matched to a gene: 2. CDR1 and CDR2 (germline): LGHDT, YNNKEL (reference sequence). The CDR3 reads CASSQQGADGYTF. CDR3 sequence (DNA): TGTGCCAGCAGCCAACAGGGGGCTGATGGCTACACCTTC.

This clonotype was seen more than once but under ten times. This chain links TRBV9 with TRBJ1-2; tentatively, D is TRBD1 (6 bases). The V end was cut by 0 bases, the J end by 2 bases, with 17 bases between. The CDR3 runs to 17 residues. CDR1 and CDR2 from the germline V gene are SGDLS and YYNGEE. The CDR3 spells CASSVVRDTGPNYGYTF. The CDR3 DNA follows: TGTGCCAGCAGCGTAGTCAGAGACACAGGGCCAAACTATGGCTACACCTTC.

This clonotype has just a few counts. V gene TRBV10-3 combines with J gene TRBJ2-2; TRBD2 might be the D (6 bases). The germline CDR1 and CDR2 sequences are ENHRY and SYGVKD. The CDR3 sequence is 13 residues long. V was pared by 9 bases and J by 4 bases, with 12 bases between. The DNA for the CDR3 is TGTGCCATTAGACTAGAAGGCACCGGGGAGCTGTTTTTT. This sequence encodes CAIRLEGTGELFF.

This clonotype has at least ten counts. The chain couples TRBV7-2 to TRBJ1-3, with D unresolved. V was cut by 7 bases and J by 0 bases, with 16 bases left in between. The CDR3 runs 16 residues. Germline CDR1 reads SGHTA; CDR2 reads FQGNSA. CDR3 nucleotide sequence: TGTGCCAGCACCCAAAGTTCTCTTCCCTCTGGAAACACCATATATTTT. Translation: CASTQSSLPSGNTIYF.

V usage is TRBV5-1 and J usage is TRBJ2-1, with TRBD2 matching 7 bases. This CDR3 has 14 amino acids. V lost 0 bases to trimming and J lost 15 bases; unmatched junction nucleotides: 12. The germline V gene has CDR1 SGHRS and CDR2 YFSETQ. The CDR3 DNA is TGCGCCAGCAGCTTGGACCTCGGGGAGGGAAAACTGTTCTTC. Protein product: CASSLDLGEGKLFF.

In this sample, this clonotype turned up many times. The chain uses TRBV7-9 and TRBJ2-1; 10 nucleotides align to TRBD2. CDR3 length: 16 amino acids. V gave up 0 bases and J gave up 4 bases; unmatched junction bases: 3. CDR1 is SEHNR and CDR2 is FQNEAQ in the germline V gene (reference sequence). The CDR3 sequence is CASSLALAGAYNEQFF. DNA for the CDR3: TGTGCCAGCAGCTTAGCCCTAGCGGGGGCGTACAATGAGCAGTTCTTC.

V usage is TRBV5-1 and J usage is TRBJ2-1; D remains unclear. Germline values: CDR1 SGHRS, CDR2 YFSETQ. The CDR3 loop spans 15 amino acids. With 0 bases removed from V and 1 base from J, the gap between germline ends came to 8 bases. The CDR3 DNA sequence: TGCGCCAGCAGCTTGGCTCAGTTGTCCTACAATGAGCAGTTCTTC. It translates to CASSLAQLSYNEQFF.

In its sample, this clonotype was seen many times. The rearrangement joins TRBV5-5 to TRBJ1-2, with 7 bases aligning to TRBD1. V lost 0 bases to trimming and J lost 4 bases; unmatched junction nucleotides: 6. CDR3 size: 15 residues. Germline CDR1 and CDR2: SGHKS and YYEKEE (reference sequence). The CDR3 DNA reads TGTGCCAGCAGCTTGGTGTCAGGGGGTTTCTATGGCTACACCTTC. Translated, it gives CASSLVSGGFYGYTF. The complete variable domain, with remaining parts taken from reference TRBV5-5 and TRBJ1-2, reads DAGVTQSPTHLIKTRGQQVTLRCSPISGHKSVSWYQQVLGQGPQFIFQYYEKEERGRGNFPDRFSARQFPNYSSELNVNALLLGDSALYLCASSLVSGGFYGYTFGSGTRLTVV.

This clonotype was seen repeatedly, ten times or more. The chain joins TRBV6-5 to TRBJ1-1; D is ambiguous. The germline gives CDR1 MNHEY, CDR2 SVGAGI. The germline V and J ends were trimmed by 0 bases and 2 bases, with 10 bases remaining between them. The CDR3 loop spans 15 amino acids. The CDR3, as DNA: TGTGCCAGCAGTTACTCGATAGAGGGAAACACTGAAGCTTTCTTT. Its protein is CASSYSIEGNTEAFF.

This clonotype was observed at least ten times. This chain uses TRBV9 with TRBJ2-2; possibly TRBD1 for D (5 bases). Trimming stripped 0 bases from V and 5 bases from J, with 11 bases between. The CDR3 totals 15 residues. Germline V gives CDR1 SGDLS, CDR2 YYNGEE. The DNA for the CDR3 is TGTGCCAGCAGCGTAGTAGGGGCTGAGACCGGGGAGCTGTTTTTT. It specifies CASSVVGAETGELFF.

The chain joins TRBV28 to TRBJ1-2, with D tentatively TRBD1 (6 bases). Trimming cost V 3 bases and J 6 bases, with 14 bases left between them. The germline V gene encodes CDR1 MDHEN and CDR2 SYDVKM. The CDR3 sequence is 14 residues long. In DNA form, the CDR3 reads TGTGCCAGCAGTTTGTACAGGGAGGCCCATGGCTACACCTTC. Translation gives CASSLYREAHGYTF.

This clonotype was seen many times. The chain is built from TRBV7-2 and TRBJ1-2, with unresolved D. The germline V gene has CDR1 SGHTA and CDR2 FQGNSA. This CDR3 comprises 13 residues. Deletions cut 1 base from V and 8 bases from J, with 11 bases between. Here the CDR3 DNA reads TGTGCCAGCAGCTTAGTTAGGTATGGAGGCTACACCTTC. It is translated as CASSLVRYGGYTF.

This clonotype was counted many times. The rearrangement links TRBV4-3 to TRBJ2-3, with TRBD2 matching 12 bases. Germline CDR1 reads LGHNA; CDR2 reads YSLEER. The ends lost 4 bases at V and 4 bases at J; junction bases unmatched: 9. There are 17 residues in the CDR3. CDR3 region: CASSPRLAGVEADTQYF. The CDR3, as DNA: TGCGCCAGCAGCCCCCGACTAGCGGGGGTGGAGGCAGATACGCAGTATTTT.

This clonotype was detected many times. The chain uses TRBV20-1 and TRBJ2-4; the D gene is possibly TRBD2 (6 bases). Trimming stripped 6 bases from V and 6 bases from J, with 12 bases between. This CDR3 region has 12 residues. Germline values: CDR1 DFQATT, CDR2 SNEGSKA (reference sequence). CDR3 protein: CSATGRGNIQYF. The CDR3, as DNA: TGCAGTGCCACGGGGCGGGGAAACATTCAGTACTTC.

The chain uses TRBV2 and TRBJ1-5; TRBD1 might be the D (6 bases). With 3 bases removed from V and 7 bases from J, the gap between germline ends came to 13 bases. Looked up from germline, CDR1 is SNHLY and CDR2 is FYNNEI. This CDR3 region has 14 residues. The CDR3 coding sequence is TGTGCCAGCAGTGATACAGGGCAAGAACAGCCCCAGCATTTT. Residues: CASSDTGQEQPQHF.

Ten or more counts support this clonotype. V gene TRBV5-1 combines with J gene TRBJ2-5; possible D gene TRBD1, 6 bases. Between the trimmed V and J ends, which lost 6 bases and 1 base, there was a span of 13 bases. Per germline, CDR1 SGHRS and CDR2 YFSETQ. This CDR3 spans 14 amino acids. The CDR3 nucleotides are TGCGCCAGCAACCCCAGGGGCTCCCAAGAGACCCAGTACTTC. Residues: CASNPRGSQETQYF.

This clonotype was seen repeatedly, ten times or more. V is TRBV5-4 and J is TRBJ2-3; D ambiguous. The germline V gene encodes CDR1 SGHNT and CDR2 YYREEE (reference sequence). V lost 1 base to trimming and J lost 2 bases, with 5 bases between them. The CDR3 covers 13 residues. The chain's CDR3 is CASSLRLTDTQYF. CDR3 nucleotides: TGTGCCAGCAGCTTGAGACTCACAGATACGCAGTATTTT. Looking up the rest from reference TRBV5-4 and TRBJ2-3 gives the full variable domain: ETGVTQSPTHLIKTRGQQVTLRCSSQSGHNTVSWYQQALGQGPQFIFQYYREEENGRGNFPPRFSGLQFPNYSSELNVNALELDDSALYLCASSLRLTDTQYFGPGTRLTVL.

This clonotype turned up a few times. This rearrangement joins TRBV7-2 to TRBJ2-3; 16 bases are shared with TRBD2. Trimming at V came to 1 base and at J to 1 base, leaving 11 bases not matched to a gene. Germline V gives CDR1 SGHTA, CDR2 FQGNSA. The CDR3 contains 21 residues. The CDR3 is CASSLEGTSGGDTSRTDTQYF. In nucleotides, the CDR3 is TGTGCCAGCAGCTTAGAAGGGACTAGCGGGGGGGACACAAGTCGCACAGATACGCAGTATTTT. The complete variable domain, with remaining parts taken from reference TRBV7-2 and TRBJ2-3, reads GAGVSQSPSNKVTEKGKDVELRCDPISGHTALYWYRQSLGQGLEFLIYFQGNSAPDKSGLPSDRFSAERTGGSVSTLTIQRTQQEDSAVYLCASSLEGTSGGDTSRTDTQYFGPGTRLTVL.

This clonotype showed up just a few times. This rearrangement joins TRBV7-2 to TRBJ2-6; the D is unclear. The CDR3 loop spans 17 amino acids. Trimming shortened V by 2 bases and J by 0 bases, and 11 bases separated the two germline ends. Germline V gene data show CDR1 as SGHTA and CDR2 as FQGNSA. The CDR3 loop reads CASSLRLGISGANVLTF. The CDR3 DNA follows: TGTGCCAGCAGCTTAAGATTAGGGATCTCTGGGGCCAACGTCCTGACTTTC.

This clonotype was counted ten times or more. V gene TRBV6-5 combines with J gene TRBJ2-2; no definite D call. With 2 bases removed from V and 2 bases from J, the gap between germline ends came to 9 bases. The germline CDR1 and CDR2 sequences are MNHEY and SVGAGI. The CDR3 loop spans 15 amino acids. The CDR3 region is CASSYLGTNTGELFF. For the CDR3, the DNA is TGTGCCAGCAGTTACCTCGGAACTAACACCGGGGAGCTGTTTTTT.

This clonotype was seen at least ten times. This chain uses TRBV5-1 with TRBJ1-1; TRBD1 agrees at 7 bases. This CDR3 comprises 13 residues. Germline V gives CDR1 SGHRS, CDR2 YFSETQ. With 0 bases clipped from V and 7 bases from J, the junction kept 3 bases outside the gene matches. CDR3 DNA sequence: TGCGCCAGCAGCTTGGGACAGGGTGGTGAAGCTTTCTTT. It encodes CASSLGQGGEAFF.

Only a few counts were recorded for this clonotype. The chain has TRBV7-2 and TRBJ2-5; D is possibly TRBD1 (6 bases). V was cut by 2 bases and J by 5 bases, with 15 bases left in between. CDR3 length equals 15 residues. The germline gives CDR1 SGHTA, CDR2 FQGNSA. DNA for the CDR3: TGTGCCAGCAGCTTATGGACAGCCCCAAGTGAGACCCAGTACTTC. It translates to CASSLWTAPSETQYF.

The J gene is TRBJ1-1, the V gene TRBV7-2; D is ambiguous. There are 14 residues in the CDR3. Between the trimmed V and J ends, which lost 3 bases and 4 bases, there was a span of 12 bases. Germline V gene data show CDR1 as SGHTA and CDR2 as FQGNSA. CDR3 amino acids: CASSLTAPTTEAFF. CDR3 sequence (DNA): TGTGCCAGCAGCTTGACTGCACCCACCACTGAAGCTTTCTTT. Combining the CDR3 with reference TRBV7-2 and TRBJ1-1 gives the whole variable domain GAGVSQSPSNKVTEKGKDVELRCDPISGHTALYWYRQSLGQGLEFLIYFQGNSAPDKSGLPSDRFSAERTGGSVSTLTIQRTQQEDSAVYLCASSLTAPTTEAFFGQGTRLTVV.

This clonotype has only a few counts. V usage is TRBV18 and J usage is TRBJ2-7; D might be TRBD1 or TRBD2, each matching 6 bases. Trimming removed 6 bases from V and 6 bases from J, with 12 bases in between. CDR1 is KGHSH, CDR2 LQKENI, per germline. The CDR3 is 12 amino acids. CDR3 region: CASSQGGGEQYV. The DNA for the CDR3 is TGTGCCAGCTCCCAAGGAGGGGGCGAGCAGTACGTC.

This clonotype appeared a few times. The chain combines TRBV7-2 with TRBJ1-2; a possible D gene is TRBD1 (6 bases). The V end lost 3 bases, the J end lost 4 bases, and 18 bases lay between the germline ends. This CDR3 region has 16 residues. Germline-derived CDR1 and CDR2 are SGHTA and FQGNSA. The CDR3 nucleotides read TGTGCCAGCAGCTTGACCCAGGGGATCGGTGTCTATGGCTACACCTTC. Residues: CASSLTQGIGVYGYTF.

This clonotype was found many times. The rearrangement uses TRBV25-1 and TRBJ1-2; D remains unclear. The CDR3 consists of 11 residues. Germline V gene lookup returns CDR1 MGHDK and CDR2 SYGVNS. V was cut by 8 bases and J by 5 bases, with 9 bases left in between. The CDR3 protein is CASHGRYGYTF. In nucleotides, the CDR3 is TGTGCCAGCCACGGACGGTATGGCTACACCTTC.

This clonotype was picked up many times. CDR3 protein: CASSLGEPYNSPLHF. The CDR3 DNA reads as TGCGCCAGCAGCTTGGGGGAACCCTATAATTCACCCCTCCACTTT. The chain combines TRBV5-1 with TRBJ1-6; D is unresolved. V lost 0 bases, J lost 2 bases, and 6 bases lay in between. Per the germline V gene, CDR1 is SGHRS and CDR2 is YFSETQ. This CDR3 has 15 amino acids.

This clonotype was observed many times. The rearrangement uses TRBV7-2 and TRBJ2-3; D is undetermined. The germline gives CDR1 SGHTA, CDR2 FQGNSA. V was shortened by 3 bases and J by 3 bases, with 4 bases between the two germline ends. The CDR3 sequence is 12 residues long. CDR3 protein: CASSFFTDTQYF. CDR3 nucleotide sequence: TGTGCCAGCAGCTTCTTTACAGATACGCAGTATTTT.